These 12 T cell receptor beta chains originate from one sample sequenced in a study of cytomegalovirus exposure and HLA in healthy donors (dated by TCRdb to 2015 to 2018). Library method: the immunoSEQ multiplex PCR assay. For the multiplex PCR, a mixture combining 60 forward primers for TCR Vbeta segments and 13 reverse primers for TCR Jbeta segments was used. TCRdb retrieved this table from immuneACCESS and kept in-frame rearrangements only. Not all clones are present; in checked studies, unresolved V genes account for under half, and no reason is known for the remainder. The sample has about 97,000 clones on record, around 73% of them singletons. Together, the top ten hold about 3.7% of the sample. Sequences were obtained from PBMCs. Receptors originate from a man aged 35 to 55 in good health and CMV-seronegative.

The CDR3 DNA is TGTGCCAGCAGCCAAATACAGGGAGTGAACACTGAAGCTTTCTTT. Its protein product is CASSQIQGVNTEAFF. V gene TRBV7-9 combines with J gene TRBJ1-1; the D gene is possibly TRBD1 (6 bases). The CDR3 length is 15 residues. V was trimmed by 5 bases and J by 0 bases, leaving 13 bases between them. Germline V gene data show CDR1 as SEHNR and CDR2 as FQNEAQ (reference sequence).

This chain links TRBV5-1 with TRBJ1-2, with D hard to call. Germline V gene data show CDR1 as SGHRS and CDR2 as YFSETQ. Trimming took off 0 bases at V and 1 base at J, with 13 bases between the two ends. The CDR3 has 16 amino acids. Here the CDR3 DNA reads TGCGCCAGCAGCTTGGTAGACGGGTGGTTTAACTATGGCTACACCTTC. This gives the protein CASSLVDGWFNYGYTF.

The genes are TRBV7-9 and TRBJ1-6, with a weak D call TRBD1 (6 bases). CDR1 is SEHNR and CDR2 is FQNEAQ in the germline V gene (reference sequence). V was pared by 1 base and J by 7 bases, with 11 bases between. This CDR3 is 15 amino acids long. The CDR3 nucleotides read TGTGCCAGCAGCTTAGGGGGCAGGGGAAATTCACCCCTCCACTTT. Protein product: CASSLGGRGNSPLHF.

In its sample, this clone was seen a few times. The V and J genes are TRBV4-3 and TRBJ1-2, with a possible D match to TRBD1 (5 bases). Germline assignment: CDR1 LGHNA and CDR2 YSLEER. CDR3 size: 15 residues. Trimming removed 1 base from V and 2 bases from J, with 11 bases in between. CDR3 DNA: TGCGCCAGCAGCCAAGGGCACAGGTCAAACTATGGCTACACCTTC. It codes for CASSQGHRSNYGYTF.

About this clone: A junction boundary mismatches the germline segment, possibly from a read error. The V and J genes are TRBV6-5 and TRBJ2-7; 9 bases are a match to TRBD2. This CDR3 spans 15 amino acids. Germline assignment: CDR1 MNHEY and CDR2 SVGAGI. DNA of the CDR3: TGTGCCAGCAGTTACAGCGGGAGGTACTCCTGCGAGCAGTACTTC. It yields the protein CASSYSGRYSCEQYF.

The rearrangement links TRBV10-3 to TRBJ1-1; D ambiguous. Germline-derived CDR1 and CDR2 are ENHRY and SYGVKD. Trimming shortened V by 3 bases and J by 3 bases, and 11 bases separated the two germline ends. The CDR3 runs 14 residues. DNA for the CDR3: TGTGCCATCAGTGAACGAGGTAAACACACTGAAGCTTTCTTT. Its translation is CAISERGKHTEAFF.

CDR3: CASSDRGRNSPLHF. The CDR3 region has the DNA TGTGCCAGCAGTGACAGGGGGCGTAATTCACCCCTCCACTTT. This chain links TRBV6-1 with TRBJ1-6, with 8 nucleotides matching TRBD1. V lost 3 bases, J lost 6 bases, and 1 base stayed unmatched. There are 14 residues in the CDR3. CDR1 and CDR2 (germline): MNHNS, SASEGT.

V and J are TRBV28 and TRBJ2-4; 7 bases are a match to TRBD1. CDR1 is MDHEN and CDR2 is SYDVKM in the germline V gene. This CDR3 is built from 17 residues. Trimming cost V 7 bases and J 0 bases; bases outside gene matches: 12. The CDR3 DNA reads as TGTGCCAGCACACGACCCGGGGACAGAATAGCCAAAAACATTCAGTACTTC. As protein: CASTRPGDRIAKNIQYF.

This clone was counted only a few times. The V gene is TRBV5-8, the J gene TRBJ2-3; TRBD1 might be the D (6 bases). Trimming cost V 4 bases and J 5 bases, with 11 bases left between them. This CDR3 spans 13 amino acids. CDR1 is SGHTS and CDR2 is YDEGEE in the germline V gene. The CDR3 loop reads CASSIGQRDTQYF. The CDR3 DNA is TGTGCCAGCAGCATTGGACAGAGAGATACGCAGTATTTT. Using reference TRBV5-8 and TRBJ2-3 for the parts outside the CDR3, the full variable domain is EAGVTQSPTHLIKTRGQQATLRCSPISGHTSVYWYQQALGLGLQFLLWYDEGEERNRGNFPPRFSGRQFPNYSSELNVNALELEDSALYLCASSIGQRDTQYFGPGTRLTVL.

J is TRBJ2-5 and V is TRBV7-2, with a weak D call TRBD1 (6 bases). V lost 1 base and J lost 4, with 13 bases in between. This CDR3 spans 15 amino acids. The germline gives CDR1 SGHTA, CDR2 FQGNSA. Written as DNA, the CDR3 is TGTGCCAGCAGCTTAGTTGGACAGCCCCCAGAGACCCAGTACTTC. Its translation is CASSLVGQPPETQYF.

The V call is TRBV5-4, the J call TRBJ2-5, with 8 bases matching TRBD2. CDR3 size: 19 residues. V trimming: 2 bases; J trimming: 3 bases; junction bases outside the gene matches: 18. CDR1 and CDR2 (germline): SGHNT, YYREEE (reference sequence). The CDR3 here is CASSFIRDWGAGEKETQYF. In nucleotides, the CDR3 is TGTGCCAGCAGCTTTATCCGGGACTGGGGAGCGGGGGAAAAAGAGACCCAGTACTTC.

The table lists this clone with a count of one. This rearrangement joins TRBV6-5 to TRBJ2-3, with D possibly matching TRBD1 (6 bases). With 0 bases removed from V and 0 bases from J, the gap between germline ends came to 10 bases. This CDR3 has 16 residues. Germline CDR1 MNHEY, CDR2 SVGAGI. CDR3 sequence reads: CASSYSAGDSTDTQYF. The CDR3 DNA is TGTGCCAGCAGTTACTCCGCAGGGGACAGCACAGATACGCAGTATTTT.